This entry concerns a single T cell receptor beta chain. Antigen unknown. The sample belongs to a study of cytomegalovirus exposure and HLA in healthy donors. Study results and caveats: TCR beta chains associated with HLA were, in a later analysis, more clonally expanded than equally common others. CMV antigen specificity was confirmed in vitro for three CMV-associated chains.

CDR1 and CDR2 (germline): SQVTM, ANQGSEA. Trimming shortened V by 3 bases and J by 7 bases, and 22 bases separated the two germline ends. The CDR3 is 15 residues long. Primers: 60 Vbeta forward and 13 Jbeta reverse. Sequenced by immunoSEQ multiplex PCR; TCRdb stores in-frame clones only, minus some. The sample lists over 150,000 clones; more than 80% were seen once. Sequencing was performed on PBMCs. This TCR was sampled from a male donor in good health and CMV-seronegative. The chain uses TRBV29-1 and TRBJ2-7; D might be TRBD2 (6 bases). The CDR3 DNA follows: TGCAGCGTTGACCCGAATCGGGGGAGGCCGGGGGAGCAGTACTTC. This sequence encodes CSVDPNRGRPGEQYF.